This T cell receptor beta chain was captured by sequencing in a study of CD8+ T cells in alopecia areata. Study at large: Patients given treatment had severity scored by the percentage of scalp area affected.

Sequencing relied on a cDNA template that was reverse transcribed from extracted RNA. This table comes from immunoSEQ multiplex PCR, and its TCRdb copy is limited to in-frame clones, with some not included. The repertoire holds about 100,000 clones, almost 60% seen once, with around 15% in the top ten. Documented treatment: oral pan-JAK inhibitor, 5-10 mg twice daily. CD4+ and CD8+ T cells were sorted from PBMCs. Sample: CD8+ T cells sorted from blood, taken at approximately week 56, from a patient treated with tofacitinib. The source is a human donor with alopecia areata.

The CDR3, as DNA: TGTGCCAGCAGCTTTAAGACAGGGACATTATATTTT. It specifies CASSFKTGTLYF. The rearrangement uses TRBV11-2 and TRBJ1-3; 7 nucleotides match TRBD1. Germline V CDR1 and CDR2: SGHAT, FQNNGV. Trimming at V came to 3 bases and at J to 14 bases, leaving 7 bases not matched to a gene. CDR3 length equals 12 residues.